This T cell receptor (beta chain) was sequenced during a study of T-cell reconstitution after alpha-beta-depleted transplantation in children. The CDR3 runs 15 residues. The V gene's germline CDR1 is MNHNS and CDR2 SASEGT. As concerns this clonotype: A junction end diverges from the germline sequence, so it may reflect a read error.

Library preparation (for TCRbeta) was performed with unique molecular identifiers. Using its own MiXCR run on the PCR reads, TCRdb lists one record per CDR3 protein. The repertoire consists of approximately 590,000 distinct CDR3 sequences, with roughly a tenth occurring once and the leading ten covering roughly 4%. The sequences come from PBMCs from the stem cell graft donor, collected from the stem cell graft. The chain recombines TRBV6-1 with TRBJ1-1; D not certain. This sequence originates from a human donor who donated a stem cell graft to a child with acute myeloid leukemia. The CDR3 DNA sequence: TGTTCCAGCCTAGATGAAGGGTTTCCGAACACTGAAGCTTTCTTT. Amino acid sequence: CSSLDEGFPNTEAFF.